This T cell receptor (beta chain) was captured in a study of blood T cell repertoires in COVID-19 (dated by TCRdb to about 2020). Concerning the study at large: Collaborator samples came from the United States, Italy and Spain and covered acute and convalescent phases of COVID-19. Samples were obtained from the ongoing ImmuneRACE study (first 160 participants) and from 1,254 subjects provided by 6 global collaborators. HLA class I and class II types, where available, came from metadata supplied by the sample provider rather than from assay-based typing. The repertoires were released in a freely available public database meant as a resource for research on the immune response to SARS-CoV-2. Deeply sampled blood TCRbeta repertoires from subjects exposed to, actively infected with, or recovered from COVID-19 were included in the dataset. The sample metadata nearly always contained a de-identified subject ID, COVID-19 status, age in years and sex. The material from the prospective study consisted of cDNA or gDNA derived from T cells, B-cell-depleted T cells, or PBMCs. The research as a whole found: How much clinical and demographic metadata was included differed by source and by participant, and the metadata was provided uncurated.

Of note for this clone: Its cognate antigen has yet to be identified. No much larger clone exists at a distance of one base, and base qualities are not known.

TCRbeta CDR3 regions were amplified from genomic DNA by means of the immunoSEQ Assay, a bias-controlled multiplex PCR. The authors processed their data as follows. Within the assay, amplification of reference gene primers was used to estimate how many nucleated cells each sample contained. Sequence reads were collapsed and filtered to measure the absolute abundance of every unique TCRbeta CDR3 rearrangement. For each sample, productive Simpson clonality was calculated as the square root of Simpson's diversity index over productive rearrangements. TCRdb holds this immuneACCESS table with in-frame rearrangements only. Some clones are missing; in checked studies, unresolved V genes explain under half, and the rest has no known cause. The V and J calls and the clone size are those of that table, but D and trimming were determined from the DNA. For this sample the table gives over 200,000 clones, of which around 80% were detected only once. The ten largest clones represent around 1.8% of the sample.

V is clipped by 2 bases and J by 2 bases, and the sequence between their germline boundaries is 12 bases long. The cysteine opens and the phenylalanine closes a CDR3 of 15 amino acids. The DNA shown is the 45-base CDR3, in frame from base 1. Via the germline V gene, CDR1 is SGHTA and CDR2 FQGTGA. Participants in the prospective study were aged roughly 18 to 100 years, lived in about two dozen United States geographic areas, and enrolled through a virtual design. In the prospective study, cohorts were assigned on the basis of participant-reported clinical history obtained from a screening survey and a study questionnaire. For ImmuneRACE Cohort 3, a participant was defined as recovered based on two consecutive negative NP/OP PCR tests, clearance by a healthcare professional, or resolution of symptoms. Mobile phlebotomists in the prospective study collected whole blood, serum and a nasopharyngeal or oropharyngeal swab from every participant. Additional blood draws and questionnaires over an approximately two-month period could optionally be provided by prospective study participants. Prospective study blood samples were shipped either frozen or at room temperature before DNA extraction.

This sequence was found in a man in his 60s who had recovered from COVID-19. Sequences were obtained from PBMCs or T cells enriched from blood (not recorded which). The rearrangement joined TRBV7-3 to TRBJ2-5; perhaps TRBD2 is the D gene, with 5 bases matching. In nucleotide form, the sequence is TGTGCCAGCAGCTTATTACCCGGGGAACAAGAGACCCAGTACTTC. Translated, this is CASSLLPGEQETQYF.